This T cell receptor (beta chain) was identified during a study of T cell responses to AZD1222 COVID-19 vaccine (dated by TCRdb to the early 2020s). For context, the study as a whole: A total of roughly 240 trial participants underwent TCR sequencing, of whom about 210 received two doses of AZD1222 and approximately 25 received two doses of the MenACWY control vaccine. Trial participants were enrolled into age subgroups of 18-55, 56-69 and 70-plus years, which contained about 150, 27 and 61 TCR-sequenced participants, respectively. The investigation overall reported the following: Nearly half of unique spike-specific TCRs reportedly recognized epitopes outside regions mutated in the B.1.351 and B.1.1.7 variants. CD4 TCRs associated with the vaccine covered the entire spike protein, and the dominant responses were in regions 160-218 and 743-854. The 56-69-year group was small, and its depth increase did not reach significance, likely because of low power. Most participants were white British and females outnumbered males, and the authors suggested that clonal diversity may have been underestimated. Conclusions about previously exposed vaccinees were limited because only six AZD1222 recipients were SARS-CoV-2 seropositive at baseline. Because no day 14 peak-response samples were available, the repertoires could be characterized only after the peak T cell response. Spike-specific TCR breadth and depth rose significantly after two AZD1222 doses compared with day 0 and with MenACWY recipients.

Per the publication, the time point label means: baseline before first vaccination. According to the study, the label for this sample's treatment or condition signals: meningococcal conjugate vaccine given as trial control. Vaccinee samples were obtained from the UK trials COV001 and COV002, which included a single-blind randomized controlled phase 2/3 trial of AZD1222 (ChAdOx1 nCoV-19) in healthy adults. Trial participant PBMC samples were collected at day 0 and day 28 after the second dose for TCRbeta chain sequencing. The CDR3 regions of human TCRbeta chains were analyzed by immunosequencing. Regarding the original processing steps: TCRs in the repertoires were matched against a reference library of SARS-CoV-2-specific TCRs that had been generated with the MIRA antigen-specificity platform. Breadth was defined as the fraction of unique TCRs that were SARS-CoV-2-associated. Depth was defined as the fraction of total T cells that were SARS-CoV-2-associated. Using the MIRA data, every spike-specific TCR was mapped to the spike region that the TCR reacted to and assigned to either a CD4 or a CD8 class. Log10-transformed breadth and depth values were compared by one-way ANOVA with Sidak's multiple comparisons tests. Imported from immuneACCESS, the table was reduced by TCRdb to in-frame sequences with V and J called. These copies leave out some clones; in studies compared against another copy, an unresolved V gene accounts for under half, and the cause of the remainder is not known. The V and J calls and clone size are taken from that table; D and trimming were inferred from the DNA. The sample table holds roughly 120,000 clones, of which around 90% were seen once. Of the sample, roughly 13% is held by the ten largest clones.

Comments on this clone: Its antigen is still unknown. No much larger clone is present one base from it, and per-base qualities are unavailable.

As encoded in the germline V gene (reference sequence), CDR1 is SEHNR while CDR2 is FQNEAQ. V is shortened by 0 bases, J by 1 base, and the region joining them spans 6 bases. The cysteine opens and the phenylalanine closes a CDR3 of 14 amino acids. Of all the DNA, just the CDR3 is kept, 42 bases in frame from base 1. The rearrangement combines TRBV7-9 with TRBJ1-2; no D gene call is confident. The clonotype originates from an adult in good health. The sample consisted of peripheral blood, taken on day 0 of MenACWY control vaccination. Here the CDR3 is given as CASSLAYGNYGYTF. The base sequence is TGTGCCAGCAGCTTAGCGTACGGTAACTATGGCTACACCTTC.